This T cell receptor beta chain was sequenced for a study of T cell repertoires in cytomegalovirus infection (dated by TCRdb to between 2017 and 2020). Concerning the study at large: The peptide stimulations were aimed at well-studied HLA-B-restricted epitopes as well as recently identified HLA-C-restricted CMV epitopes, whose presentation resists viral immunomodulation. Donor HLA type was relevant to the analysis, because carriage of CMV infection together with the matching HLA type was indicated by public TCR beta signatures.

Sequencing was performed on an Illumina HiSeq 1500. TCRdb trimmed the raw reads at Q25, called clones with MiXCR and kept productive beta chains. CDR3 protein duplicates are merged, each entry listing the most common genes and DNA. The sample yields almost 90,000 distinct CDR3 sequences; 25% to 35% were counted once. The top ten clones comprise 65% to 75% of the sample. The investigation overall reported the following: The ex vivo response was dominated by HLA-C-restricted CMV-specific TCR beta clonotypes, which also provided the single most frequent clonotype in two of eight donors. Carriers of CMV infection plus the relevant HLA type were discriminated by the cumulative frequency of public TCR beta family members in the study cohort and in an independent roughly 380-donor cohort.

On this clonotype itself: The clone's antigen remains unknown. Base qualities are not at hand, and no much larger clone is one base apart.

At the junction V is shortened by 8 bases and J by 1 base, with 11 bases in between. Measured from the cysteine to the phenylalanine, the CDR3 is 12 residues long. Here the CDR3 DNA is all that survives: 36 bases in frame from base 1. CDR1 and CDR2 were assigned from the germline V gene as SQVTM and ANQGSEA. The sample's treatment or condition, from its label and the paper: in vitro stimulation with specific CMV peptide epitopes to enrich CMV-specific T cells. The chain joins TRBV29-1 to TRBJ1-1, with the D segment identity uncertain. The input for sequencing was CD8+ T cells from cultured PBMCs, taken from culture after CMV antigen stimulation. This receptor was identified in a human donor in good health (CMV status not recorded). Some clones in this sample may be carry-over from other donors' samples. Here is the DNA: TGCAGCTCCTCGGACGGGAACACTGAAGCTTTCTTT. This codes for CSSSDGNTEAFF.